This T cell receptor (beta chain) was observed in a study of T cell responses to AZD1222 COVID-19 vaccine. Findings of the study overall: It was only a handful of AZD1222 recipients who were seropositive at baseline. Nearly half of the spike-specific TCRs reportedly recognize variant regions that carry no mutations. Spike-specific TCR breadth and depth rose after two AZD1222 doses.

Profiled with immunoSEQ multiplex PCR; TCRdb holds only in-frame clones, not every one. This sample has roughly 130,000 clones; approximately 88% occur once, and the top ten carry roughly a sixth. Remarks on this clone: Its antigen is unknown.

Sample: peripheral blood, taken on day 0 of MenACWY control vaccination. The receptor was derived from an adult in good health.

CDR3 amino acids: CASSNFGQLNYGYTF. CDR3 coding DNA: TGTGCCAGTAGTAACTTCGGACAGCTTAACTATGGCTACACCTTC. The gene calls are TRBV19 and TRBJ1-2; TRBD1 might be the D (6 bases). Trimming removed 4 bases from V and 1 base from J, with 13 bases in between. This CDR3 is 15 amino acids long. From germline, CDR1 is LNHDA and CDR2 SQIVND (reference sequence).